This entry features one TCR beta chain sequence. What it binds is not known. This sample was included in a study of cytomegalovirus exposure and HLA in healthy donors. Study in general: Early released data comprised about 90 million unique TCRs from HLA-typed donors.

A multiplex PCR was run with 60 Vbeta primers and 13 Jbeta primers. Only in-frame clones appear in the TCRdb table, and some are missing; sequencing was by immunoSEQ multiplex PCR. The repertoire has some 97,000 clones, roughly three quarters of them found once; the top ten carry approximately 4.2%. Study observations and caveats: No immune exposure information besides CMV serostatus was available. The classifier reportedly diagnosed cytomegalovirus status with high sensitivity and specificity.

Trimming left V 0 bases short and J 4 bases short, with 10 bases between. Germline lookup yields CDR1 SGHDT and CDR2 YYEEEE. CDR3 length: 14 residues. V is TRBV5-6 and J is TRBJ1-1; perhaps TRBD1 as D (6 bases). The TCR originated in a female donor in good health and CMV-seropositive. Sequencing input: PBMCs. The CDR3 sequence: CASSLAGGVTEAFF. In DNA form, the CDR3 reads TGTGCCAGCAGCTTGGCTGGGGGCGTCACTGAAGCTTTCTTT.